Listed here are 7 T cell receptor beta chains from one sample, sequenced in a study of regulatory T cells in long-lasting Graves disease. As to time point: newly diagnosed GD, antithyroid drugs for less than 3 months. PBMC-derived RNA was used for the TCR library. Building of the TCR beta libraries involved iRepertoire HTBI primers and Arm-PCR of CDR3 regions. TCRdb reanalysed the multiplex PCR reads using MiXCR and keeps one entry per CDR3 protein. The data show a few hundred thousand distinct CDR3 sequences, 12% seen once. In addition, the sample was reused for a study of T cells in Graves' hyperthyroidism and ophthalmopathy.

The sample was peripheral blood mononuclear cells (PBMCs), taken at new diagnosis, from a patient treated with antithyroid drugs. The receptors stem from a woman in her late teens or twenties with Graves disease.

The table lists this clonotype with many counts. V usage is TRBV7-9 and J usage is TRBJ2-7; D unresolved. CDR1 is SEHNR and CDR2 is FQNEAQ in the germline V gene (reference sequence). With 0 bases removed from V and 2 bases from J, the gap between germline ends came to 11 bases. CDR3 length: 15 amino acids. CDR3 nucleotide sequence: TGTGCCAGCAGCTTAGCGAGGCGCGGAACCTACGAGCAGTACTTC. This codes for CASSLARRGTYEQYF.

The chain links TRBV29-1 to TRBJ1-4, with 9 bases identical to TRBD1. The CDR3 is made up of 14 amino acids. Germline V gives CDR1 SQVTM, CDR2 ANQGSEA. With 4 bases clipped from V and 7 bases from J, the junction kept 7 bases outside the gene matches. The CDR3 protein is CSVVPGQGSEKLFF. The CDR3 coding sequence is TGCAGCGTTGTCCCGGGACAGGGAAGTGAAAAACTGTTTTTT.

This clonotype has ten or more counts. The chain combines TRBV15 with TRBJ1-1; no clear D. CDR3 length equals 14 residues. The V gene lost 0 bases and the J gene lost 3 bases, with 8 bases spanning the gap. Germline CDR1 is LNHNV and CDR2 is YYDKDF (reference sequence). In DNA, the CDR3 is TGTGCCACCAGCAGAGATGAGATCGACACTGAAGCTTTCTTT. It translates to CATSRDEIDTEAFF.

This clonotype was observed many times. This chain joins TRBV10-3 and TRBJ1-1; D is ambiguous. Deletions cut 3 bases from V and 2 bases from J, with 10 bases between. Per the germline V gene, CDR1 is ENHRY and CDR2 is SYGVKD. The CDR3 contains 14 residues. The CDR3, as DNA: TGTGCCATCAGTGAACCCGCCCAAAACACTGAAGCTTTCTTT. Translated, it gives CAISEPAQNTEAFF.

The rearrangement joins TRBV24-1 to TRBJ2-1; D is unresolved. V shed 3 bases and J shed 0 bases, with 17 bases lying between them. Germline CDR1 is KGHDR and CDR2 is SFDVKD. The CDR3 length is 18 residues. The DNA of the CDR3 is TGTGCCACCAGTGATGGGTGGGAACCCGAGAGCTCCTACAATGAGCAGTTCTTC. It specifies CATSDGWEPESSYNEQFF.

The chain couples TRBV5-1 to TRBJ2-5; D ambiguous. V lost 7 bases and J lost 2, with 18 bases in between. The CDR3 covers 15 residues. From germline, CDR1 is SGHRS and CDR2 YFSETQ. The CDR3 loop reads CASAFPAELQETQYF. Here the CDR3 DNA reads TGCGCCAGCGCTTTCCCTGCAGAGCTTCAAGAGACCCAGTACTTC.

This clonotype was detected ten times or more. The CDR3 bases are TGTGCCAGCAGTCCCCTAACCGGGACAGGGGGCGCTGGGGATCAGCCCCAGCATTTT. Translated, it gives CASSPLTGTGGAGDQPQHF. The chain carries TRBV27 and TRBJ1-5, with 12 bases identical to TRBD1. The junction had 16 bases not matched to a gene; V was cut back by 5 bases and J by 5 bases. The germline gives CDR1 MNHEY, CDR2 SMNVEV (reference sequence). This CDR3 has 19 amino acids.